This T cell receptor (beta chain) was recorded in a study of immune evolution from preneoplasia to lung adenocarcinoma. As regards this clone: Its antigen is unknown.

General study points: Normal lung had the highest top T cell clone frequencies. Clonality was highest in normal lung, lower in later-stage lesions apparently.

Sequencing was performed with immunoSEQ multiplex PCR; in TCRdb, only in-frame clones are kept and a portion is missing. The table includes several thousand clones, approximately 80% detected once. The V end was cut by 8 bases, the J end by 6 bases, with 25 bases between. The CDR3 is made up of 15 amino acids. Germline CDR1 reads SQVTM; CDR2 reads ANQGSEA. Patients had resection in Japan or China between the mid-2010s and the late 2010s. The sequencing input was FFPE adjacent normal lung tissue. J is TRBJ1-2 and V is TRBV29-1; maybe TRBD1 (6 bases). This sequence was found in a person aged 55-80 years with lung adenocarcinoma. This CDR3 reads CSTELGGGVDDGYTF. CDR3 in DNA: TGCAGCACCGAATTGGGGGGGGGCGTTGATGATGGCTACACCTTC.